This TCR beta chain was identified in a study of control samples from healthy donors and cancer patients. The V gene's germline CDR1 is SGHTA and CDR2 FQGNSA. After removal of 3 bases from V and 1 base from J, the junction contained 7 bases not matched to a gene. The CDR3 is 16 residues long. Libraries were prepared by immunoSEQ multiplex PCR; TCRdb keeps only in-frame clonotypes and omits some of them. The sample carries under 95,000 clones, roughly 84% recorded once. The clonotype was recovered from a man in his forties or fifties in good health. The sequenced material came from blood. This chain joins TRBV7-2 and TRBJ2-5; 8 positions agree with TRBD2. The CDR3 is CASSFTWTSSQETQYF. The DNA for the CDR3 is TGTGCCAGCAGCTTTACGTGGACTAGCAGCCAAGAGACCCAGTACTTC.